The following is a T cell receptor (beta chain) sequence with its context. The antigen remains unidentified. Its ends do not fully match the called genes, so a read error is possible. TCRdb ran MiXCR on the RT-PCR reads and lists one entry per CDR3 protein. The data show fewer than 250,000 distinct CDR3 sequences, over 13% seen once. Germline values: CDR1 SGDLS, CDR2 YYNGEE. The CDR3 is made up of 13 amino acids. This specimen comes from a study of response to subunit inactivated influenza vaccine. Whole-study results and caveats: T cells newly recruited by each seasonal influenza vaccination are few, the authors suggested.

V and J are TRBV9 and TRBJ2-3; tentative D call: TRBD2 (5 bases). This clonotype was sampled from a man aged 45-60 years who received an inactivated influenza vaccine. The specimen comprised CD8+ T cells sorted from PBMCs, sampled roughly 5 days after vaccination. DNA for the CDR3: TGCGCCAGCAGTGTCGGGGGCACAGATACGCAGTATTTT. Protein product: CASSVGGTDTQYF.